The rows below give T cell receptor beta chains drawn from one sample of a study of cytomegalovirus exposure and HLA in healthy donors. Using immunoSEQ multiplex PCR, the repertoire was profiled, and TCRdb retains in-frame clones only, with some absent. The sample has 76,000 or so clones; over 65% are singletons. Input material: PBMCs. These receptors were taken from a woman in her thirties or forties in good health and CMV-seropositive. Both conserved end residues are part of each CDR3. Each record gives: clone size, V gene, D gene, J gene, CDR3 protein, CDR3 DNA. The D gene is left open where the match is weak. Clone size is shown for a subset of rows, as once, few, many or a class of expanded clone.

clone size: -; V gene: TRBV6-5; D gene: -; J gene: TRBJ1-2; CDR3 protein: CASSYVPGNGYTF; CDR3 DNA: TGTGCCAGCAGTTACGTCCCAGGGAACGGCTACACCTTC
clone size: once; V gene: TRBV7-3; D gene: -; J gene: TRBJ1-6; CDR3 protein: CASSLLDSSPLHF; CDR3 DNA: TGTGCCAGCAGCTTATTGGACAGCTCACCCCTCCACTTT
clone size: -; V gene: TRBV6-5; D gene: -; J gene: TRBJ1-2; CDR3 protein: CASSNRVANYGYTF; CDR3 DNA: TGTGCCAGCAGTAACAGGGTTGCCAACTATGGCTACACCTTC
clone size: -; V gene: TRBV4-3; D gene: -; J gene: TRBJ1-4; CDR3 protein: CASSDYRAEDEKLFF; CDR3 DNA: TGCGCCAGCAGCGACTACAGGGCAGAGGATGAAAAACTGTTTTTT
clone size: -; V gene: TRBV11-1; D gene: -; J gene: TRBJ1-1; CDR3 protein: CASSYRTANTEAFF; CDR3 DNA: TGTGCCAGCAGCTACCGGACAGCCAACACTGAAGCTTTCTTT
clone size: -; V gene: TRBV19; D gene: TRBD2; J gene: TRBJ2-5; CDR3 protein: CASRAGPAQETQYF; CDR3 DNA: TGTGCCAGTAGAGCGGGACCAGCTCAAGAGACCCAGTACTTC
clone size: -; V gene: TRBV9; D gene: -; J gene: TRBJ1-1; CDR3 protein: CASSAREGGNTEAFF; CDR3 DNA: TGTGCCAGCAGCGCCCGTGAGGGAGGGAACACTGAAGCTTTCTTT
clone size: few; V gene: TRBV5-6; D gene: -; J gene: TRBJ1-2; CDR3 protein: CASSLDSPVGYTF; CDR3 DNA: TGTGCCAGCAGCTTGGACTCTCCGGTAGGCTACACCTTC
clone size: -; V gene: TRBV27; D gene: TRBD1; J gene: TRBJ2-7; CDR3 protein: CASSFGTGTYEQYF; CDR3 DNA: TGTGCCAGCAGTTTCGGGACAGGGACCTACGAGCAGTACTTC
clone size: -; V gene: TRBV28; D gene: -; J gene: TRBJ2-1; CDR3 protein: CASRDRTGSYNEQFF; CDR3 DNA: TGTGCCAGCAGAGACCGGACTGGCTCCTACAATGAGCAGTTCTTC
clone size: -; V gene: TRBV27; D gene: -; J gene: TRBJ1-5; CDR3 protein: CASSFRGVQPQHF; CDR3 DNA: TGTGCCAGCAGTTTCCGGGGGGTCCAGCCCCAGCATTTT
clone size: -; V gene: TRBV5-6; D gene: -; J gene: TRBJ1-6; CDR3 protein: CASSPRVYNSPLHF; CDR3 DNA: TGTGCCAGCAGCCCTCGGGTATACAATTCACCCCTCCACTTT
clone size: -; V gene: TRBV7-9; D gene: -; J gene: TRBJ1-2; CDR3 protein: CASSRSGPEGPYSGSTF; CDR3 DNA: TGTGCCAGCAGCCGTAGCGGTCCGGAAGGTCCTTACTCTGGCTCCACCTTC
clone size: -; V gene: TRBV5-1; D gene: TRBD1; J gene: TRBJ2-5; CDR3 protein: CASSSGQGRETQYF; CDR3 DNA: TGCGCCAGCAGCTCGGGACAGGGGAGAGAGACCCAGTACTTC
clone size: once; V gene: TRBV30; D gene: -; J gene: TRBJ1-6; CDR3 protein: CAWMAGSYNSPLHF; CDR3 DNA: TGTGCCTGGATGGCTGGCTCCTATAATTCACCCCTCCACTTT
clone size: -; V gene: TRBV15; D gene: TRBD2; J gene: TRBJ2-6; CDR3 protein: CATSRRGGTGANVLTF; CDR3 DNA: TGTGCCACCAGCCGGCGGGGGGGGACCGGGGCCAACGTCCTGACTTTC
clone size: -; V gene: TRBV29-1; D gene: TRBD2; J gene: TRBJ2-3; CDR3 protein: CSVLYGRASTDTQYF; CDR3 DNA: TGCAGCGTCCTTTACGGGAGGGCCTCGACAGATACGCAGTATTTT
clone size: -; V gene: TRBV11-2; D gene: TRBD1; J gene: TRBJ2-7; CDR3 protein: CASSPRQGTPNRYEQYF; CDR3 DNA: TGTGCCAGCAGCCCTCGACAGGGAACCCCAAATAGATACGAGCAGTACTTC
clone size: -; V gene: TRBV5-1; D gene: -; J gene: TRBJ1-3; CDR3 protein: CASSPAGPGNTIYF; CDR3 DNA: TGCGCCAGCTCCCCAGCGGGGCCTGGAAACACCATATATTTT
clone size: -; V gene: TRBV11-3; D gene: -; J gene: TRBJ1-6; CDR3 protein: CASSLERVLSSYNSPLHF; CDR3 DNA: TGTGCCAGCAGCTTAGAGAGAGTCCTGAGCTCCTATAATTCACCCCTCCACTTT
clone size: -; V gene: TRBV4-3; D gene: -; J gene: TRBJ1-1; CDR3 protein: CASSQESAQNTEAFF; CDR3 DNA: TGCGCCAGCAGCCAAGAATCCGCACAGAACACTGAAGCTTTCTTT
clone size: -; V gene: TRBV30; D gene: -; J gene: TRBJ1-1; CDR3 protein: CACIRGRLNTEAFF; CDR3 DNA: TGTGCCTGCATCAGGGGACGGCTGAACACTGAAGCTTTCTTT
clone size: few; V gene: TRBV4-2; D gene: TRBD2; J gene: TRBJ2-7; CDR3 protein: CASSQVKRGLTYEQYF; CDR3 DNA: TGTGCCAGCAGCCAAGTTAAACGGGGACTAACCTACGAGCAGTACTTC
clone size: -; V gene: TRBV25-1; D gene: -; J gene: TRBJ2-7; CDR3 protein: CASSDQPGTGFPEQYF; CDR3 DNA: TGTGCCAGCAGTGATCAGCCAGGAACAGGGTTCCCCGAGCAGTACTTC
clone size: -; V gene: TRBV7-9; D gene: TRBD1; J gene: TRBJ1-2; CDR3 protein: CASSSRDRVFYGYTF; CDR3 DNA: TGTGCCAGCAGCTCCCGGGACAGGGTCTTCTATGGCTACACCTTC
clone size: -; V gene: TRBV6-5; D gene: TRBD2; J gene: TRBJ2-3; CDR3 protein: CASSKRGAGDTQYF; CDR3 DNA: TGTGCCAGCAGTAAGCGGGGGGCGGGTGATACGCAGTATTTT
clone size: -; V gene: TRBV7-6; D gene: TRBD1; J gene: TRBJ2-1; CDR3 protein: CASSSGQGEQFF; CDR3 DNA: TGTGCCAGCAGCTCCGGACAGGGAGAGCAGTTCTTC
clone size: -; V gene: TRBV6-1; D gene: TRBD2; J gene: TRBJ2-1; CDR3 protein: CASKPQREFRHEQFF; CDR3 DNA: TGTGCCAGCAAACCCCAGCGGGAGTTCCGCCATGAGCAGTTCTTC
clone size: -; V gene: TRBV7-2; D gene: TRBD1; J gene: TRBJ1-5; CDR3 protein: CASSPRQGQGQPQHF; CDR3 DNA: TGTGCCAGCAGCCCTAGACAGGGGCAAGGTCAGCCCCAGCATTTT
clone size: -; V gene: TRBV6-8; D gene: TRBD1; J gene: TRBJ2-3; CDR3 protein: CASKQTPNRGLGTDTQYF; CDR3 DNA: TGTGCCAGCAAACAAACGCCGAACAGGGGATTGGGCACAGATACGCAGTATTTT
clone size: once; V gene: TRBV7-8; D gene: TRBD2; J gene: TRBJ2-1; CDR3 protein: CASSFGTSGTLRQDEQFF; CDR3 DNA: TGTGCCAGCAGCTTCGGGACTAGCGGAACCCTTCGTCAGGATGAGCAGTTCTTC
clone size: -; V gene: TRBV2; D gene: -; J gene: TRBJ1-1; CDR3 protein: CASRARDTNTEAFF; CDR3 DNA: TGTGCCAGCAGGGCCCGGGACACCAACACTGAAGCTTTCTTT
clone size: -; V gene: TRBV9; D gene: TRBD2; J gene: TRBJ2-7; CDR3 protein: CASSVASGISYEQYF; CDR3 DNA: TGTGCCAGCAGCGTAGCTAGCGGGATCTCCTACGAGCAGTACTTC
clone size: few; V gene: TRBV19; D gene: -; J gene: TRBJ1-2; CDR3 protein: CASSRGEDGGYTF; CDR3 DNA: TGTGCCAGTAGTAGGGGCGAGGACGGTGGCTACACCTTC
clone size: once; V gene: TRBV14; D gene: TRBD2; J gene: TRBJ2-5; CDR3 protein: CASSPSGLAYETQYF; CDR3 DNA: TGTGCCAGCAGCCCTTCGGGACTAGCGTACGAGACCCAGTACTTC
clone size: -; V gene: TRBV5-6; D gene: -; J gene: TRBJ1-6; CDR3 protein: CASSFKVPGSPLHF; CDR3 DNA: TGTGCCAGCAGCTTTAAGGTGCCGGGATCACCCCTCCACTTT
clone size: -; V gene: TRBV5-4; D gene: -; J gene: TRBJ1-4; CDR3 protein: CASSLKKGDGEKLFF; CDR3 DNA: TGTGCCAGCAGCTTGAAAAAGGGGGACGGGGAAAAACTGTTTTTT